The 22 T cell receptor beta chains below come from one sample, sequenced in a study of blood T cell repertoires in COVID-19. This table comes from immunoSEQ multiplex PCR, and its TCRdb copy is limited to in-frame clones, with some not included. Here the sample spans 200,000 or so clones, roughly 85% being singletons. The sample consisted of peripheral blood. These receptors were collected from a woman between 25 and 40 years old with acute or convalescent COVID-19.

The chain couples TRBV28 to TRBJ1-2; 7 bases line up with TRBD1. CDR1 is MDHEN and CDR2 is SYDVKM in the germline V gene. The V and J ends lost 5 bases and 2 bases, in that order; junction bases with no gene match: 11. The CDR3 has 16 amino acids. The CDR3 region is CASSGARTGGNYGYTF. Here the CDR3 DNA reads TGTGCCAGCAGTGGGGCTCGGACAGGAGGAAACTATGGCTACACCTTC.

The V gene is TRBV28, the J gene TRBJ1-1; 7 bases line up with TRBD1. The junction had 7 bases not matched to a gene; V was cut back by 4 bases and J by 5 bases. Germline CDR1 and CDR2: MDHEN and SYDVKM. This CDR3 contains 14 residues. The CDR3 DNA sequence: TGTGCCAGCAGTTGGGCGAGGGGGCAAACTGAAGCTTTCTTT. Encoded protein: CASSWARGQTEAFF.

The chain recombines TRBV2 with TRBJ2-2, with D maybe TRBD2 (5 bases). CDR3 length: 12 residues. V dropped 6 bases and J dropped 7 bases, with 9 bases sitting between them. CDR1 is SNHLY, CDR2 FYNNEI, per germline. This CDR3 is CASSLEGGELFF. The CDR3 DNA follows: TGTGCCAGCAGCCTAGAGGGCGGGGAGCTGTTTTTT.

The chain is built from TRBV11-2 and TRBJ1-2; a possible D gene is TRBD1 (6 bases). Trimming removed 3 bases from V and 4 bases from J, with 9 bases in between. This CDR3 region has 13 residues. Germline-derived CDR1 and CDR2 are SGHAT and FQNNGV. CDR3 in amino acids: CASSFDRLYGYTF. The CDR3 nucleotides are TGTGCCAGCAGCTTTGACAGGCTCTATGGCTACACCTTC.

V usage is TRBV28 and J usage is TRBJ1-2; 9 nucleotides align to TRBD1. V was clipped by 6 bases and J by 6 bases; unmatched bases: 11. The CDR3 extends over 15 amino acids. Germline V gene data show CDR1 as MDHEN and CDR2 as SYDVKM. As DNA, the CDR3 is TGTGCCAGCAGCCCACCCGGGACAGGGAGGAATGGCTACACCTTC. As protein: CASSPPGTGRNGYTF.

This clone has a single count. Other DNA sequences from this sample encode an identical CDR3 as well. The rearrangement links TRBV5-4 to TRBJ2-7, with a tentative D call TRBD2 (6 bases). Germline V gene lookup returns CDR1 SGHNT and CDR2 YYREEE (reference sequence). This CDR3 region has 13 residues. Trimming removed 0 bases from V and 3 bases from J, with 7 bases in between. The CDR3: CASSLAGVYEQYF. CDR3 DNA sequence: TGTGCCAGCAGCTTGGCGGGAGTCTACGAGCAGTACTTC.

The chain joins TRBV6-1 to TRBJ2-3; 10 bases line up with TRBD1. Per the germline V gene, CDR1 is MNHNS and CDR2 is SASEGT. V trimming: 1 base; J trimming: 6 bases; junction bases outside the gene matches: 4. This CDR3 has 15 residues. CDR3 amino acids: CASSEGTGGTDTQYF. The CDR3 DNA reads as TGTGCCAGCAGTGAAGGGACAGGGGGAACCGATACGCAGTATTTT.

The V and J genes are TRBV28 and TRBJ1-4; D remains unclear. Germline V lookup: CDR1 MDHEN, CDR2 SYDVKM. Trimming cost V 6 bases and J 12 bases, with 11 bases left between them. This CDR3 is built from 11 residues. The CDR3 reads CASSDTYELFF. For the CDR3, the DNA is TGTGCCAGCAGCGACACGTATGAACTGTTTTTT.

This clone was counted ten times or more. CDR3 nucleotide sequence: TGTGCCAGCAGCTCCGTGAACACCGGGGAGCTGTTTTTT. Translating gives CASSSVNTGELFF. The V and J genes are TRBV11-3 and TRBJ2-2; D not resolved. V gave up 4 bases and J gave up 1 base, with 4 bases separating them. The germline V gene has CDR1 SGHNT and CDR2 YENEEA. The CDR3 length is 13 residues.

The chain uses TRBV29-1 and TRBJ2-1; D is perhaps TRBD1 (6 bases). Trimming stripped 5 bases from V and 3 bases from J, with 23 bases between. This CDR3 region has 17 residues. From germline, CDR1 is SQVTM and CDR2 ANQGSEA. CDR3 residues: CSVHPLDSGGDYNEQFF. The CDR3, as DNA: TGCAGCGTTCACCCATTGGACAGTGGTGGGGACTACAATGAGCAGTTCTTC.

The chain carries TRBV27 and TRBJ1-5; a weak D match, TRBD1 (5 bases). The V and J ends lost 3 bases and 3 bases respectively, with 9 bases between them. From germline, CDR1 is MNHEY and CDR2 SMNVEV (reference sequence). The CDR3 has 14 residues. In nucleotides, the CDR3 is TGTGCCAGCAGTTTCCTAGGGGTCAATCAGCCCCAGCATTTT. Translation: CASSFLGVNQPQHF.

This rearrangement joins TRBV11-1 to TRBJ2-1; 7 bases fit TRBD2. This CDR3 region has 14 residues. With 1 base clipped from V and 9 bases from J, the junction kept 6 bases outside the gene matches. The germline gives CDR1 SGHAT, CDR2 FQDESV (reference sequence). CDR3: CASSLVDPGGEQFF. CDR3 nucleotide sequence: TGTGCCAGCAGCTTAGTCGACCCGGGAGGTGAGCAGTTCTTC.

The chain is built from TRBV14 and TRBJ2-7; 10 bases align to TRBD2. CDR1 and CDR2 (germline): SGHDN, FVKESK. This CDR3 region has 15 residues. J gave up 2 bases and V 4 bases, and 5 bases lay outside the gene matches. Here the CDR3 reads CASSPRLAGAYEQYF. The CDR3 DNA sequence: TGTGCCAGCAGCCCTAGACTAGCGGGCGCCTACGAGCAGTACTTC.

The chain uses TRBV2 and TRBJ2-1; possibly TRBD1 for D (6 bases). CDR1 is SNHLY, CDR2 FYNNEI, per germline. The length of the CDR3 is 14 residues. Trimming took 4 bases from V and 7 from J, leaving 14 bases between them. The CDR3 DNA reads as TGTGCCAGCAGTGGGGATACAGGGCTGAATGAGCAGTTCTTC. It yields the protein CASSGDTGLNEQFF.

The genes are TRBV19 and TRBJ2-1, with 12 bases that match TRBD2. Unmatched junction bases numbered 6, after V lost 5 bases and J lost 10 bases. This CDR3 contains 14 residues. The germline gives CDR1 LNHDA, CDR2 SQIVND (reference sequence). CDR3 nucleotide sequence: TGTGCCAGTAGTGACCTCGGGACTAGCGGGGAGCAGTTCTTC. Translated, it gives CASSDLGTSGEQFF.

V is TRBV10-3 and J is TRBJ2-7; 7 bases match TRBD1. The trim removed 6 bases at V and 7 bases at J, leaving 12 bases unmatched. The CDR3 totals 14 residues. CDR1 and CDR2 (germline): ENHRY, SYGVKD. The CDR3 is CAISRDGQGVEQYF. Here the CDR3 DNA reads TGTGCCATCAGCCGGGACGGCCAGGGGGTGGAGCAGTACTTC.

The V call is TRBV7-9, the J call TRBJ2-5; 7 nucleotides line up with TRBD2. Germline loops: CDR1 SEHNR, CDR2 FQNEAQ (reference sequence). J gave up 3 bases and V 2 bases, and 6 bases lay outside the gene matches. The CDR3 loop spans 15 amino acids. The CDR3 spells CASSLSRDYKETQYF. In DNA form, the CDR3 reads TGTGCCAGCAGCTTATCCCGGGACTATAAAGAGACCCAGTACTTC.

In its sample, this clone was seen once. This chain joins TRBV19 and TRBJ1-5; 9 nucleotides line up with TRBD1. The CDR3 has 16 amino acids. The junction had 10 bases not matched to a gene; V was cut back by 8 bases and J by 2 bases. Germline V CDR1 and CDR2: LNHDA, SQIVND (reference sequence). The CDR3 coding sequence is TGTGCCAGTCAATCCCGGGACAGGGATCGCAATCAGCCCCAGCATTTT. Translated, it gives CASQSRDRDRNQPQHF.

The V gene is TRBV28, the J gene TRBJ2-7; 8 bases fit TRBD1. This CDR3 contains 15 residues. Losses at the gene ends were 8 bases for V and 0 bases for J; bases not matched to a gene: 9. Looked up from germline, CDR1 is MDHEN and CDR2 is SYDVKM. CDR3 sequence reads: CASWHGTGGSYEQYF. As DNA, the CDR3 is TGTGCCAGCTGGCATGGCACAGGGGGCTCCTACGAGCAGTACTTC.

This clone was picked up one time. The gene calls are TRBV19 and TRBJ2-1; the match to TRBD2 covers 8 bases. Per the germline V gene, CDR1 is LNHDA and CDR2 is SQIVND (reference sequence). J was trimmed by 2 bases and V by 5 bases; bases with no gene match: 5. The CDR3 totals 15 residues. The DNA of the CDR3 is TGTGCCAGTAGTCCCGGACTAGCCACCTACAATGAGCAGTTCTTC. It translates to CASSPGLATYNEQFF. The whole variable domain, remainder taken from reference TRBV19 and TRBJ2-1, is DGGITQSPKYLFRKEGQNVTLSCEQNLNHDAMYWYRQDPGQGLRLIYYSQIVNDFQKGDIAEGYSVSREKKESFPLTVTSAQKNPTAFYLCASSPGLATYNEQFFGPGTRLTVL.

This clone has a handful of counts. The chain carries TRBV27 and TRBJ1-6; D is unresolved. V gave up 4 bases and J gave up 7 bases, with 14 bases separating them. Looked up from germline, CDR1 is MNHEY and CDR2 is SMNVEV (reference sequence). The CDR3 extends over 15 amino acids. The CDR3 DNA follows: TGTGCCAGCAGTTCCCCGGGGTCCCACAATTCACCCCTCCACTTT. The encoded protein is CASSSPGSHNSPLHF.

J is TRBJ1-1 and V is TRBV7-9, with D tentatively TRBD1 (6 bases). Germline CDR1 and CDR2: SEHNR and FQNEAQ (reference sequence). CDR3 size: 18 residues. With 4 bases removed from V and 1 base from J, the gap between germline ends came to 22 bases. The CDR3 DNA follows: TGTGCCAGCAGCTATATTGGGAAGGAACAGGGAAGGAACACTGAAGCTTTCTTT. Protein sequence: CASSYIGKEQGRNTEAFF.